This T cell receptor (beta chain) was identified during a study of blood T cell repertoires in COVID-19. The V and J ends lost 6 bases and 5 bases respectively, with 14 bases between them. Germline V CDR1 and CDR2: MDHEN, SYDVKM. The CDR3 covers 14 residues. In the original workflow: Reference gene primer amplification in the assay estimated nucleated cell counts. Repertoires were generated with immunoSEQ multiplex PCR, while TCRdb's copy carries only in-frame clones and drops some. V, J and clone size were drawn from that table, and D and trimming were deduced from the DNA. The sample records around 140,000 clones, 75% to 90% being singletons.

V and J are TRBV28 and TRBJ1-5, with TRBD1 as a possible D gene (6 bases). This receptor was identified in a man in his fifties with active or convalescent COVID-19. Material for sequencing was peripheral blood. CDR3 region: CASSYTGLDQPQHF. CDR3 nucleotides: TGTGCCAGCAGCTATACAGGGCTTGATCAGCCCCAGCATTTT.